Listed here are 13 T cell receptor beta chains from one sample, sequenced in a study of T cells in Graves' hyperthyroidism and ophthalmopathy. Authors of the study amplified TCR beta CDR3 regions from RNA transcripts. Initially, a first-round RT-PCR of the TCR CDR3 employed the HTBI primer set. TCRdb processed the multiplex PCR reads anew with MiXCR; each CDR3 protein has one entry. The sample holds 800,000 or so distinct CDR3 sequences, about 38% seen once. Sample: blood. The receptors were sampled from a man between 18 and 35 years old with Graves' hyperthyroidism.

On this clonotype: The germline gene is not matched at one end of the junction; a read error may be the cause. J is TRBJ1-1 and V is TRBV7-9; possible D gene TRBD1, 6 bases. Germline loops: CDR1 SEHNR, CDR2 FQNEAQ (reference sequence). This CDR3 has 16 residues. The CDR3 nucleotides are TGTGCCAGCAGCTTAGCGAGGGGGGGGACGAACACTGCAGCTTTCTTT. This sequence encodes CASSLARGGTNTAAFF.

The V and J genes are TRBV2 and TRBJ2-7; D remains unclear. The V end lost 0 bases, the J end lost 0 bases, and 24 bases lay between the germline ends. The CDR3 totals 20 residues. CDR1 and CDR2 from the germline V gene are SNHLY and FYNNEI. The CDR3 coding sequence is TGTGCCAGCAGTGAAGCGGGTGTTGAGGTCTCCTTCGGATCCTCCTACGAGCAGTACTTC. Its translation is CASSEAGVEVSFGSSYEQYF.

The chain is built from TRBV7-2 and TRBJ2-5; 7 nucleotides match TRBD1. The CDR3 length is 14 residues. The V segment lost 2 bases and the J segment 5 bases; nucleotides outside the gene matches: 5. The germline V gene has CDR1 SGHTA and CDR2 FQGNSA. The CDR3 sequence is CASSLSTGWETQYF. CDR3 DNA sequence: TGTGCCAGCAGCTTATCGACAGGGTGGGAGACCCAGTACTTC.

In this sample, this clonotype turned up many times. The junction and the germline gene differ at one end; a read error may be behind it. CDR3: CASSLLPNTEAFF. DNA for the CDR3: TGTGCTAGCAGCTTACTGCCGAACACTGAAGCTTTCTTT. The genes are TRBV7-7 and TRBJ1-1; D remains ambiguous. CDR3 length: 13 residues. Germline V lookup: CDR1 SSHAT, CDR2 FNYEAQ (reference sequence).

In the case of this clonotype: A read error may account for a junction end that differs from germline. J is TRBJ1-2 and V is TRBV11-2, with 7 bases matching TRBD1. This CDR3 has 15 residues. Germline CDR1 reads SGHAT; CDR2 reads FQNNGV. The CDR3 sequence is CASSSLRGQLYGYIF. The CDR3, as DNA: TGTGCCAGCAGCTCCCTACGGGGACAGCTTTATGGCTACATCTTC.

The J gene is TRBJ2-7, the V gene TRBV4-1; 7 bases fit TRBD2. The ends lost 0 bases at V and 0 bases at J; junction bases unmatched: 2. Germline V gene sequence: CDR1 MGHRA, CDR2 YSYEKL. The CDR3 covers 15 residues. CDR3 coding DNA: TGCGCCAGCAGCCAAGAGGGCGGGAGCTCCTACGAGCAGTACTTC. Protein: CASSQEGGSSYEQYF.

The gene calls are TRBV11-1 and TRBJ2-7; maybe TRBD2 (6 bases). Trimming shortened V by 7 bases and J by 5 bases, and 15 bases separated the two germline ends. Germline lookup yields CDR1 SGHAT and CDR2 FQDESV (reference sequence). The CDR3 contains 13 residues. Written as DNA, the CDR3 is TGTGCCAGCACCCCCACGCCGGGGGACGAGCAGTACTTC. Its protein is CASTPTPGDEQYF.

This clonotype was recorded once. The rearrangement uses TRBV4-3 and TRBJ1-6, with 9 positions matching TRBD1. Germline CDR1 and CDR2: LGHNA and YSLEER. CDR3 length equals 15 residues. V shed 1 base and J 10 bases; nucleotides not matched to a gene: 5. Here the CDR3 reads CASSQARDRASPLHF. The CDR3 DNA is TGCGCCAGCAGCCAAGCCCGGGACAGGGCCTCACCCCTCCACTTT.

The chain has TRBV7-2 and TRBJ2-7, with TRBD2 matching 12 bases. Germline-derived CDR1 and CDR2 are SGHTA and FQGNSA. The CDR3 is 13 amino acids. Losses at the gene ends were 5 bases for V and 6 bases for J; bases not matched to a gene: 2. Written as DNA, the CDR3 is TGTGCCAGCAGCCAGACTAGCGGGGGCGAGCAGTACTTC. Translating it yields CASSQTSGGEQYF.

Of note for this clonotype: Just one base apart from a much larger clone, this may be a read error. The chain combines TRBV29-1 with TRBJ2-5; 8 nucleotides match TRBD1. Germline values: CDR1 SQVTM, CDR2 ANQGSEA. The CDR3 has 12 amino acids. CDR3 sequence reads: CSGQDREEAQYF. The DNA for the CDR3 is TGCAGCGGCCAGGACAGGGAAGAGGCCCAGTACTTC.

The DNA of the CDR3 is TGTGCCAGCACCTTGAGCGGTGGCGACGAGCAGTACTTC. This translates into CASTLSGGDEQYF. V usage is TRBV28 and J usage is TRBJ2-7, with a tentative D call TRBD2 (5 bases). Between the trimmed V and J ends, which lost 7 bases and 5 bases, there was a span of 15 bases. The CDR3 is 13 amino acids. Per germline, CDR1 MDHEN and CDR2 SYDVKM. Using reference TRBV28 and TRBJ2-7 for the parts outside the CDR3, the full variable domain is DVKVTQSSRYLVKRTGEKVFLECVQDMDHENMFWYRQDPGLGLRLIYFSYDVKMKEKGDIPEGYSVSREKKERFSLILESASTNQTSMYLCASTLSGGDEQYFGPGTRLTVT.

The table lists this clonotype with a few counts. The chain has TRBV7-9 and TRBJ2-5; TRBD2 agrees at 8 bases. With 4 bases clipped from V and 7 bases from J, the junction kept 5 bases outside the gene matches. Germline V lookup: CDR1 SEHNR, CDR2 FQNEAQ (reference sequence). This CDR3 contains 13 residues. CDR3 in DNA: TGTGCCAGCAGCTCCCCCGGGGGGGGGACCCAGTACTTC. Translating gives CASSSPGGGTQYF.

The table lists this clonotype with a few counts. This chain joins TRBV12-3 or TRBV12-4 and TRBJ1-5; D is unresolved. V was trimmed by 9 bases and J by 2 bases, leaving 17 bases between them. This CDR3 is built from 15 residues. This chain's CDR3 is CARLRIRMCNQPQHF. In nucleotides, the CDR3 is TGTGCCAGGTTGAGGATCCGTATGTGCAATCAGCCCCAGCATTTT.